This T cell receptor (beta chain) was identified in a study of blood T cell repertoires in COVID-19. Per the study methods: Amplification of reference gene primers provided the estimated nucleated cell counts. The table came from immunoSEQ multiplex PCR; TCRdb's copy has only in-frame clones and leaves some out. V and J calls and clone size are copied from that table; D and trimming were computed from the DNA. The table lists over 300,000 clones, 70% to 90% of them singletons. CDR1 is MNHEY and CDR2 is SVGAGI in the germline V gene. CDR3 size: 15 residues. The V end lost 7 bases, the J end lost 1 base, and 11 bases lay between the germline ends.

Sample: PBMCs or T cells enriched from blood (not recorded which). The clonotype originates from a woman in her twenties or thirties who had recovered from COVID-19. V and J are TRBV6-5 and TRBJ2-6; tentative D call: TRBD1 (5 bases). For the CDR3, the DNA is TGTGCCAGCACGTCGACAGCTTCTGGGGCCAACGTCCTGACTTTC. Protein sequence: CASTSTASGANVLTF.